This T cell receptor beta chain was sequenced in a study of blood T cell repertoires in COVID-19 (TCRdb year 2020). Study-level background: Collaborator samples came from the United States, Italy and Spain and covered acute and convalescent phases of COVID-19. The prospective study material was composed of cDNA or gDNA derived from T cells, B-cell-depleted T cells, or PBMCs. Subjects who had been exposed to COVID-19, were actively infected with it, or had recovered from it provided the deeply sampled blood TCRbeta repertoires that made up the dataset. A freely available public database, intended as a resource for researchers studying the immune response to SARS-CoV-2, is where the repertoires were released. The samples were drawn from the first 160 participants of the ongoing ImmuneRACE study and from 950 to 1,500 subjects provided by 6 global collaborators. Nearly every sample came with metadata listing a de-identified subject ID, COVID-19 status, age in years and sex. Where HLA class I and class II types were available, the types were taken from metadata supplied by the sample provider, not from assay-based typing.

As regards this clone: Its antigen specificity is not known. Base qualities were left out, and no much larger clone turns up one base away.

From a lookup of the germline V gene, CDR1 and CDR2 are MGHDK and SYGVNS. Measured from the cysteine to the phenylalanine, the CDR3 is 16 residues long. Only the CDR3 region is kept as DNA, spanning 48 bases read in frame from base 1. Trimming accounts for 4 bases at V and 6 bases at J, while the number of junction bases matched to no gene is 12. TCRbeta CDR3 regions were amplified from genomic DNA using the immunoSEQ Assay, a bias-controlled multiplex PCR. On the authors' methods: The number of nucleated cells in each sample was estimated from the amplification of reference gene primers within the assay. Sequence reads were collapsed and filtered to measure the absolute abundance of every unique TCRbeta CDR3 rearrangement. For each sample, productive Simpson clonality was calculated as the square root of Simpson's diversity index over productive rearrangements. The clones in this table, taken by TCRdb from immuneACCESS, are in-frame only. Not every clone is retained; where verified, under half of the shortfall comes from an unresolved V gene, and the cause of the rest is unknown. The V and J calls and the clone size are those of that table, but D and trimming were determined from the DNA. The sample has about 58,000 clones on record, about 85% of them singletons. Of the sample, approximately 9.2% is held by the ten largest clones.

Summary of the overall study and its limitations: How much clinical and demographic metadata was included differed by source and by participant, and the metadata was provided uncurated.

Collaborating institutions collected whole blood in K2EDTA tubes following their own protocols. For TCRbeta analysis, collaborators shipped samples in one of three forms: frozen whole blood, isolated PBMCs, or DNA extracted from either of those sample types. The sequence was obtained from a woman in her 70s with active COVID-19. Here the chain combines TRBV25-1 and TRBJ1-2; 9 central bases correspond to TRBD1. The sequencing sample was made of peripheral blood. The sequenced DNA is TGTGCCAGCAGTGGGACAGGGGAAGGTTGGGGCGATGGCTACACCTTC. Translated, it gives CASSGTGEGWGDGYTF.